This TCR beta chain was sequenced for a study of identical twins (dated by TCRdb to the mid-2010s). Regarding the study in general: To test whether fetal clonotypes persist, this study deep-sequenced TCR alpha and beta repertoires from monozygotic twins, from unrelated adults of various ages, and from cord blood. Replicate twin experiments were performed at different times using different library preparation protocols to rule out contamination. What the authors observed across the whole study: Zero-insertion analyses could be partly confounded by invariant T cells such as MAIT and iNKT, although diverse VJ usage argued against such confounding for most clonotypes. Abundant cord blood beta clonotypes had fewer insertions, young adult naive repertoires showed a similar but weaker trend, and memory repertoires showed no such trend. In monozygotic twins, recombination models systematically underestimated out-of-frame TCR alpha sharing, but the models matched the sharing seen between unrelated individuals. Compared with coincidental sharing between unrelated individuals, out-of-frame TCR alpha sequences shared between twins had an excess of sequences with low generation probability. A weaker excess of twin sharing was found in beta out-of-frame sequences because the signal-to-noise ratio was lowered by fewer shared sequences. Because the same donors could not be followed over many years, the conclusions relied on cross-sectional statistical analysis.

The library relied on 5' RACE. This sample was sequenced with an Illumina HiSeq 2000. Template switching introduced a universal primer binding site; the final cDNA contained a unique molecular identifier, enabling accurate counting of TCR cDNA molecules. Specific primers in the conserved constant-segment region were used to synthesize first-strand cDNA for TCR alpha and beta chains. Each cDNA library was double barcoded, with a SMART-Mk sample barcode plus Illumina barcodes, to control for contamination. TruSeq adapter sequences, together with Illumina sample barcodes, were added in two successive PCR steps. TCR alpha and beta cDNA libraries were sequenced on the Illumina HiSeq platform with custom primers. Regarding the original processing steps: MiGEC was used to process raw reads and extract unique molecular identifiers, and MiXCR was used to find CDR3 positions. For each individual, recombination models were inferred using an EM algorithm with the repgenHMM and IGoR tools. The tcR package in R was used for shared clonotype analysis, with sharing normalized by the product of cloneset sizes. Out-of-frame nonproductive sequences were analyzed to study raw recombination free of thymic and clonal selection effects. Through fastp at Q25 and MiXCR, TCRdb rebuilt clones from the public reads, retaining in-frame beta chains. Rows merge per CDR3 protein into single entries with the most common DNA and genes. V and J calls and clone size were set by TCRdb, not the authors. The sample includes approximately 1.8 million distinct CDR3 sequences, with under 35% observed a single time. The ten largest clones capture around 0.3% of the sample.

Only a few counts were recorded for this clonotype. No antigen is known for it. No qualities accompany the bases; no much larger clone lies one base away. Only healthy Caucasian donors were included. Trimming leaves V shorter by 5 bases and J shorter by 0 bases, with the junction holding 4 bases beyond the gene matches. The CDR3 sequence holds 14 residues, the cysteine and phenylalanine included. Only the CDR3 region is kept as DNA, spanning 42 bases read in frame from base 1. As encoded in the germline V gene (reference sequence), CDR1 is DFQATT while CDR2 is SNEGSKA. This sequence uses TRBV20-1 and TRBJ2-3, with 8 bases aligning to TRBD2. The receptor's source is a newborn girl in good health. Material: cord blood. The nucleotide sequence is TGCAGTGCTGGTAGCGGGGCTAGCACAGATACGCAGTATTTT. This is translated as CSAGSGASTDTQYF.